This passage covers 18 T cell receptor beta chains from one sample sequenced in a study of blood T cell repertoires in COVID-19. This table comes from immunoSEQ multiplex PCR, and its TCRdb copy is limited to in-frame clones, with some not included. The sample holds roughly 80,000 clones, over 80% seen once. Source material: peripheral blood. The receptors were gathered from a man in his fifties or sixties with active or convalescent COVID-19.

This sequence joins TRBV7-8 and TRBJ1-1; D perhaps matches TRBD1 (5 bases). The CDR3 extends over 15 amino acids. Germline CDR1 SGHVS, CDR2 FQNEAQ. The ends were cut back, 5 bases at V and 1 base at J, with 14 bases in the middle. This chain's CDR3 is CASSPLRGSNTEAFF. CDR3 nucleotide sequence: TGTGCCAGCAGCCCCTTGCGGGGGTCGAACACTGAAGCTTTCTTT.

The CDR3 protein is CASSSTLRDEKLFF. CDR3 sequence (DNA): TGTGCCAGCAGTTCGACACTCCGAGATGAAAAACTGTTTTTT. The chain combines TRBV6-5 with TRBJ1-4; D unresolved. Trimming removed 4 bases from V and 6 bases from J, with 12 bases in between. This CDR3 contains 14 residues. CDR1 is MNHEY, CDR2 SVGAGI, per germline.

This clone was found once. This chain connects TRBV24-1 to TRBJ2-2; 7 nucleotides match TRBD1. After removal of 7 bases from V and 5 bases from J, the junction contained 6 bases not matched to a gene. CDR1 and CDR2 (germline): KGHDR, SFDVKD. CDR3 length equals 14 residues. The CDR3 coding sequence is TGTGCCACCAGGAAGACAGGGAAGACCGGGGAGCTGTTTTTT. It is translated as CATRKTGKTGELFF.

The genes are TRBV6-2 or TRBV6-3 and TRBJ2-1, with TRBD2 matching 8 bases. Trimming at V came to 1 base and at J to 7 bases, leaving 12 bases not matched to a gene. The CDR3 spans 17 residues. CDR1 and CDR2 from the germline V gene are MNHEY and SVGEGT. CDR3 residues: CASSYLPSAGEQNEQFF. The CDR3 bases are TGTGCCAGCAGTTACTTGCCTTCAGCGGGGGAGCAGAATGAGCAGTTCTTC.

This chain connects TRBV7-8 to TRBJ2-5; TRBD2 matches 13 bases. The CDR3 sequence is 17 residues long. V lost 0 bases to trimming and J lost 4 bases; unmatched junction nucleotides: 5. Germline CDR1 is SGHVS and CDR2 is FQNEAQ. The CDR3 loop is CASSLARLAGGRETQYF. For the CDR3, the DNA is TGTGCCAGCAGCTTAGCACGACTAGCGGGGGGTCGAGAGACCCAGTACTTC.

This clone appeared once. V is TRBV7-9 and J is TRBJ1-5; D is undetermined. The V gene lost 4 bases and the J gene lost 3 bases, with 13 bases spanning the gap. In germline, CDR1 is SEHNR, CDR2 FQNEAQ (reference sequence). The CDR3 runs 15 residues. CDR3 coding DNA: TGTGCCAGCAGCTCATCGGAGGGTATCAATCAGCCCCAGCATTTT. Protein sequence: CASSSSEGINQPQHF.

The chain recombines TRBV18 with TRBJ1-1, with D perhaps TRBD1 (5 bases). This CDR3 comprises 13 residues. Deletions cut 4 bases from V and 1 base from J, with 7 bases between. The germline CDR1 and CDR2 sequences are KGHSH and LQKENI. CDR3 DNA: TGTGCCAGCTCACAGGGGTCGAACACTGAAGCTTTCTTT. This codes for CASSQGSNTEAFF.

The chain recombines TRBV6-5 with TRBJ2-1; 12 bases match TRBD2. The V and J ends lost 7 bases and 2 bases, in that order; junction bases with no gene match: 3. The V gene's germline CDR1 is MNHEY and CDR2 SVGAGI. This CDR3 has 15 amino acids. The CDR3 is CASTSGGAPYNEQFF. The CDR3 DNA follows: TGTGCCAGCACTAGCGGGGGGGCCCCCTACAATGAGCAGTTCTTC.

The V and J genes are TRBV6-5 and TRBJ2-3; the match to TRBD1 covers 8 bases. This CDR3 has 15 amino acids. The germline V gene encodes CDR1 MNHEY and CDR2 SVGAGI. The V segment lost 6 bases and the J segment 3 bases; nucleotides outside the gene matches: 8. As DNA, the CDR3 is TGTGCCAGCAGGCGACAGGGGCCTGGGACAGATACGCAGTATTTT. Residues: CASRRQGPGTDTQYF.

This clone was detected a few times. The V call is TRBV23-1, the J call TRBJ1-2, with 8 positions matching TRBD1. TRBV23-1 is marked as an open reading frame, function uncertain. CDR3 length: 21 residues. With 7 bases clipped from V and 4 bases from J, the junction kept 29 bases outside the gene matches. The CDR3 region has the DNA TGCGCCAGCAATACCCCAAACCCGGGGGACAGGCCGACCTATAGTGCCTATGGCTACACCTTC. Its protein is CASNTPNPGDRPTYSAYGYTF.

This clone is medium-sized by share. The chain employs TRBV29-1 and TRBJ1-2, with a possible D match to TRBD1 (6 bases). V lost 2 bases to trimming and J lost 0 bases, with 16 bases between them. CDR3 length equals 16 residues. Germline lookup yields CDR1 SQVTM and CDR2 ANQGSEA. CDR3 DNA sequence: TGCAGCGTTGAAAGCCTATCCGGGACAACTAACTATGGCTACACCTTC. It yields the protein CSVESLSGTTNYGYTF.

The chain links TRBV19 to TRBJ1-4, with 7 bases identical to TRBD1. CDR1 LNHDA and CDR2 SQIVND come from the germline V gene (reference sequence). Trimming took 3 bases from V and 5 from J; bases not matched to a gene: 6. The CDR3 totals 15 residues. CDR3 amino acids: CASSMQGQRNEKLFF. CDR3 nucleotide sequence: TGTGCCAGTAGTATGCAGGGACAGAGAAATGAAAAACTGTTTTTT.

The chain employs TRBV7-9 and TRBJ1-5, with D possibly TRBD1 on 5 matching bases. This CDR3 contains 16 residues. CDR1 and CDR2 (germline): SEHNR, FQNEAQ (reference sequence). V lost 6 bases to trimming and J lost 0 bases, with 15 bases between them. DNA for the CDR3: TGTGCCAGCAGGCCCGTCAGGGTCGATAGCAATCAGCCCCAGCATTTT. Translated, it gives CASRPVRVDSNQPQHF.

The gene calls are TRBV6-5 and TRBJ1-1, with a tentative D call TRBD1 (6 bases). CDR3 length: 12 residues. Trimming cost V 7 bases and J 4 bases, with 10 bases left between them. CDR1 MNHEY and CDR2 SVGAGI come from the germline V gene. CDR3 DNA: TGTGCCAGCAACGCAGGGGTCACTGAAGCTTTCTTT. It codes for CASNAGVTEAFF.

The V and J genes are TRBV6-2 or TRBV6-3 and TRBJ1-2; D possibly corresponds to TRBD1 (6 bases). This CDR3 region has 16 residues. Looked up from germline, CDR1 is MNHEY and CDR2 is SVGEGT. The germline V and J ends were trimmed by 2 bases and 4 bases, with 17 bases remaining between them. DNA of the CDR3: TGTGCCAGCAGTTACGGCGTCGGGGGGCGCGCCTATGGCTACACCTTC. Protein sequence: CASSYGVGGRAYGYTF.

This clone has at least ten counts. V is TRBV30 and J is TRBJ1-5; 7 nucleotides agree with TRBD1. J lost 1 base, V lost 3 bases, and 12 bases had no gene match. CDR1 and CDR2 from the germline V gene are GTSNPN and SVGIG (reference sequence). The CDR3 is 17 residues long. CDR3 nucleotide sequence: TGTGCCTGGAGCGGGCCCACAGGGGCCACAAGCAATCAGCCCCAGCATTTT. It encodes CAWSGPTGATSNQPQHF.

In nucleotides, the CDR3 is TGTGCCAGTAGGCGGGACAGCAATCAGCCCCAGCATTTT. Residues: CASRRDSNQPQHF. V is TRBV19 and J is TRBJ1-5; a possible D gene is TRBD1 (5 bases). Trimming stripped 6 bases from V and 1 base from J, with 7 bases between. Germline values: CDR1 LNHDA, CDR2 SQIVND (reference sequence). This CDR3 spans 13 amino acids. The variable domain in full, with the rest retrieved from reference TRBV19 and TRBJ1-5, is DGGITQSPKYLFRKEGQNVTLSCEQNLNHDAMYWYRQDPGQGLRLIYYSQIVNDFQKGDIAEGYSVSREKKESFPLTVTSAQKNPTAFYLCASRRDSNQPQHFGDGTRLSIL.

The V and J genes are TRBV9 and TRBJ1-4; 8 bases line up with TRBD1. V lost 4 bases, J lost 7 bases, and 9 bases stayed unmatched. Germline values: CDR1 SGDLS, CDR2 YYNGEE. This CDR3 spans 15 amino acids. In DNA, the CDR3 is TGTGCCAGCAGCTTCCAGGGGGCAGCCGGTGAAAAACTGTTTTTT. It codes for CASSFQGAAGEKLFF.